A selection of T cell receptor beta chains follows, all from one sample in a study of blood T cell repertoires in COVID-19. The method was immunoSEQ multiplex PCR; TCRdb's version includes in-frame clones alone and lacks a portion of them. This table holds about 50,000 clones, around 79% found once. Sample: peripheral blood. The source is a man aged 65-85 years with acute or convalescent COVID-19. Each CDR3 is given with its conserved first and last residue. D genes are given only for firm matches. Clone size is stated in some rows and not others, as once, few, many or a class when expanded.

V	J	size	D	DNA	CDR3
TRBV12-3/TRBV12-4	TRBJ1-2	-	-	TGTGCCAGCAGTTTAGTTACAGGGTTTGGCTACACCTTC	CASSLVTGFGYTF
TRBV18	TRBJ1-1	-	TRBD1	TGTGCCAGCTCACCAATACTTAGTCGTGGGACAGGGGGCTGGACTGAAGCTTTCTTT	CASSPILSRGTGGWTEAFF
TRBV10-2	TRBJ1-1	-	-	TGCGCCAGCAGTAAAGGACAGAACACTGAAGCTTTCTTT	CASSKGQNTEAFF
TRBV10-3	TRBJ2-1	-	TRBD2	TGTGCCATCGCCCTAGCGGGAGGGCACAATGAGCAGTTCTTC	CAIALAGGHNEQFF
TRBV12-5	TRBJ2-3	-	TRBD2	TGTGCTAGTGGTTTGATACGGAGTAGCGGGGGGGTCACAGATACGCAGTATTTT	CASGLIRSSGGVTDTQYF
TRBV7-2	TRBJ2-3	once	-	TGTGCCAGCAGCCGGGCGTCAGGGCAGACAGATACGCAGTATTTT	CASSRASGQTDTQYF
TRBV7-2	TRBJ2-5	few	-	TGTGCCAGCAGCAGGTCACTAGCTGTAGAGACCCAGTACTTC	CASSRSLAVETQYF
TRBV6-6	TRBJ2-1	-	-	TGTGCCAGCATCTACGGGGAACTAAGGAATGAGCAGTTCTTC	CASIYGELRNEQFF
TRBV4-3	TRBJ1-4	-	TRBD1	TGCGCCAGCAGCCAAGATGGACAGGTCGCGGAAGAACTGTTTTTT	CASSQDGQVAEELFF
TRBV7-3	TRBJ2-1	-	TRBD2	TGTGCCAGCAGCCTGACGGCCGGGACTAGCGCGATCTCCTACAATGAGCAGTTCTTC	CASSLTAGTSAISYNEQFF
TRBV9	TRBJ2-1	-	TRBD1	TGTGCCAGCAGCGAGAGACAGGGTTCCAATGAGCAGTTCTTC	CASSERQGSNEQFF
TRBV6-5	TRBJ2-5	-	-	TGTGCCAGCAGACCTCCTGCCGGGACCCAGTACTTC	CASRPPAGTQYF
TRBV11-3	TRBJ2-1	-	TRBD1	TGTGCCAGCAGCTTGGGACAGGTATACAATGAGCAGTTCTTC	CASSLGQVYNEQFF
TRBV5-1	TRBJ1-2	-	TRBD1	TGCGCCAGCAGCTTGGCGGCAGGGGGCGCAGACTATGGCTACACCTTC	CASSLAAGGADYGYTF
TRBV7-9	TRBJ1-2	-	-	TGTGCCAGCAGCTCCCTTCGCTATGGCTACACCTTC	CASSSLRYGYTF
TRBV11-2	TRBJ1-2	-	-	TGTGCCAGCAGCACAGACCCGGTACGCTTCTATGGCTACACCTTC	CASSTDPVRFYGYTF
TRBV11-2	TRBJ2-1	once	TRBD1	TGTGCCAGCAGCCCGGGGACAGGGAACCACAATGAGCAGTTCTTC	CASSPGTGNHNEQFF
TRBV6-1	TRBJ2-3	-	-	TGTGCCAGCAGTGAACAGGGGACCCACACAGATACGCAGTATTTT	CASSEQGTHTDTQYF
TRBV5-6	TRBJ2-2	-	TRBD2	TGTGCCAGCAGCCCGGTTGGGGGGGTTGGAACCGGGGAGCTGTTTTTT	CASSPVGGVGTGELFF
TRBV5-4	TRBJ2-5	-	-	TGTGCCAGCAGCGAGGAGCCCGGGGCCCAGTACTTC	CASSEEPGAQYF
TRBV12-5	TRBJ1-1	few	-	TGTGCTAGTGGTTTGGTCCTAAGGGGGTCCGATGACACTGAAGCTTTCTTT	CASGLVLRGSDDTEAFF
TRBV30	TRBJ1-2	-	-	TGTGCCTGCCCCCTGCCAGGGGTGGACTATGGCTACACCTTC	CACPLPGVDYGYTF
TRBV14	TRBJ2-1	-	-	TGTGCCAGCAGCCCGGCCCCGGGACACCGTCCCCACAATGAGCAGTTCTTC	CASSPAPGHRPHNEQFF
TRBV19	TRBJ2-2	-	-	TGTGCCAGTAGTATTTCGGGCAGGACACCGGGCGGGGAGCTGTTTTTT	CASSISGRTPGGELFF
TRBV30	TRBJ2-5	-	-	TGTGCCTGGAGTGTACTAGTGAAAGAGACCCAGTACTTC	CAWSVLVKETQYF
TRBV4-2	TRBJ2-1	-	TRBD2	TGTGCCAGCAGCCAAGATTCGCTAGCGGGAGGTCGCAATGAGCAGTTCTTC	CASSQDSLAGGRNEQFF